This T cell receptor (beta chain) was obtained from a study of shared clonotypes between healthy human individuals. Concerning this clone: The antigen is undetermined.

Every one of the donors was a Caucasian adult that lived in Nashville, Tennessee. Division of CD4+ cells produced a CD45RA+ naive subset and a CD45RA-negative memory subset. TCRdb's copy holds only in-frame clones and misses some; the assay was immunoSEQ multiplex PCR. The sample records 1,500,000 or so clones, approximately 98.5% being singletons. Study results and limitations: Represented diversity (both genetic and exposure-history) was limited by the small number of donors.

The receptor was derived from a man aged 30-40 years in good health. Sequenced material: naive CD4+ T cells sorted from blood. As to subset: CD45RA+ positively selected.

The CDR3, as DNA: TGTGCCATCAGTGTCCGGGGGAGTGGGTCAGATACGCAGTATTTT. It is translated as CAISVRGSGSDTQYF. The chain joins TRBV10-3 to TRBJ2-3; TRBD2 is a possible D gene (6 bases). Trimming left V 4 bases short and J 4 bases short, with 15 bases between. The CDR3 has 15 residues. CDR1 is ENHRY and CDR2 is SYGVKD in the germline V gene.